Following are 13 T cell receptor beta chains from one sample sequenced in a study of T cell changes during pregnancy in multiple sclerosis. Clones were read by immunoSEQ multiplex PCR, and TCRdb kept only the in-frame ones, dropping some. The sample contains 69,000 or so clones, 85% to 95% of which appear only once. Sample: peripheral blood, taken before pregnancy. These receptors all come from a female donor with multiple sclerosis, enrolled in a pregnancy study.

The V and J genes are TRBV7-2 and TRBJ1-1, with TRBD1 as a possible D gene (5 bases). Germline V gene lookup returns CDR1 SGHTA and CDR2 FQGNSA. Trimming cost V 5 bases and J 2 bases, with 15 bases left between them. The CDR3 sequence is 15 residues long. The CDR3 sequence: CASSKEGARNTEAFF. The CDR3 region has the DNA TGTGCCAGCAGCAAGGAAGGGGCTCGAAACACTGAAGCTTTCTTT. The full variable domain, in which reference TRBV7-2 and TRBJ1-1 provide the parts outside the CDR3, is GAGVSQSPSNKVTEKGKDVELRCDPISGHTALYWYRQSLGQGLEFLIYFQGNSAPDKSGLPSDRFSAERTGGSVSTLTIQRTQQEDSAVYLCASSKEGARNTEAFFGQGTRLTVV.

V is TRBV2 and J is TRBJ2-1; TRBD2 is a possible D gene (7 bases). The CDR3 consists of 16 residues. V was pared by 4 bases and J by 2 bases, with 15 bases between. The germline V gene has CDR1 SNHLY and CDR2 FYNNEI. This CDR3 is CASSGGGTMAYNEQFF. The CDR3 bases are TGTGCCAGCAGTGGAGGGGGGACTATGGCCTACAATGAGCAGTTCTTC.

The chain carries TRBV13 and TRBJ1-1; D is uncertain. CDR3 size: 13 residues. V was clipped by 1 base and J by 3 bases, with 6 bases between them. The germline V gene has CDR1 PRHDT and CDR2 FYEKMQ (reference sequence). The CDR3 reads CASSLDRDTEAFF. The CDR3 nucleotides are TGTGCCAGCAGCTTAGATCGGGACACTGAAGCTTTCTTT.

The chain recombines TRBV7-3 with TRBJ2-1; unclear D gene. The germline CDR1 and CDR2 sequences are SGHTA and FQGTGA. Between the trimmed V and J ends, which lost 5 bases and 5 bases, there was a span of 7 bases. The CDR3 sequence is 12 residues long. The CDR3 spells CASSIRDNEQFF. In DNA form, the CDR3 reads TGTGCCAGCAGCATCCGGGACAATGAGCAGTTCTTC.

CDR3: CASSQAGGRDTQYF. In DNA form, the CDR3 reads TGTGCCAGCAGCCAAGCGGGAGGTCGAGATACGCAGTATTTT. The chain has TRBV7-3 and TRBJ2-3; 9 nucleotides align to TRBD2. This CDR3 is 14 amino acids long. Germline assignment: CDR1 SGHTA and CDR2 FQGTGA. With 5 bases clipped from V and 5 bases from J, the junction kept 5 bases outside the gene matches.

The chain is built from TRBV28 and TRBJ2-3; possibly TRBD2 for D (6 bases). Germline loops: CDR1 MDHEN, CDR2 SYDVKM. V gave up 6 bases and J gave up 2 bases, with 15 bases separating them. The CDR3 length is 15 residues. The CDR3 region is CASSHPRGYTDTQYF. The CDR3 coding sequence is TGTGCCAGCAGCCATCCGCGGGGTTACACAGATACGCAGTATTTT. The whole variable domain, filled in from reference TRBV28 and TRBJ2-3, reads DVKVTQSSRYLVKRTGEKVFLECVQDMDHENMFWYRQDPGLGLRLIYFSYDVKMKEKGDIPEGYSVSREKKERFSLILESASTNQTSMYLCASSHPRGYTDTQYFGPGTRLTVL.

This clone occurred once. The chain recombines TRBV4-3 with TRBJ1-2; 9 bases agree with TRBD1. The V gene's germline CDR1 is LGHNA and CDR2 YSLEER. V dropped 3 bases and J dropped 4; count of bases not matched to a gene: 6. The CDR3 runs to 15 residues. CDR3: CASSQDRTGVYGYTF. CDR3 DNA sequence: TGCGCCAGCAGCCAGGACCGGACAGGGGTCTATGGCTACACCTTC.

The chain has TRBV7-6 and TRBJ1-4, with 10 bases identical to TRBD1. CDR1 and CDR2 (germline): SGHVS, FNYEAQ. The CDR3 covers 17 residues. The V gene end was trimmed by 1 base and the J gene end by 3 bases; junction bases not matched to a gene: 5. Here the CDR3 DNA reads TGTGCCAGCAGCTTAGGACAGGGGGCGCGAGCTAATGAAAAACTGTTTTTT. Its protein is CASSLGQGARANEKLFF. The entire variable domain, with the rest obtained from reference TRBV7-6 and TRBJ1-4, is as follows: GAGVSQSPRYKVTKRGQDVALRCDPISGHVSLYWYRQALGQGPEFLTYFNYEAQQDKSGLPNDRFSAERPEGSISTLTIQRTEQRDSAMYRCASSLGQGARANEKLFFGSGTQLSVL.

The chain joins TRBV7-9 to TRBJ2-5, with D unclear. This CDR3 has 11 amino acids. Trimming took 5 bases from V and 4 from J, leaving 5 bases between them. In germline, CDR1 is SEHNR, CDR2 FQNEAQ (reference sequence). CDR3 nucleotides: TGTGCCAGCAGCCCCTCAGAGACCCAGTACTTC. The encoded protein is CASSPSETQYF.

CDR3 protein: CASSLEVRAHTEAFF. CDR3 bases: TGTGCCAGCAGCTTAGAAGTCAGGGCCCACACTGAAGCTTTCTTT. The V and J genes are TRBV7-9 and TRBJ1-1, with D possibly being TRBD1 (5 bases). Germline CDR1 and CDR2: SEHNR and FQNEAQ (reference sequence). Trimming left V 1 base short and J 3 bases short, with 12 bases between. This CDR3 comprises 15 residues.

The chain joins TRBV19 to TRBJ1-3; D is undetermined. V lost 5 bases, J lost 4 bases, and 12 bases lay in between. Germline V gene lookup returns CDR1 LNHDA and CDR2 SQIVND (reference sequence). The CDR3 contains 14 residues. The CDR3 sequence is CASSPSSSGNTIYF. CDR3 DNA sequence: TGTGCCAGTAGTCCTAGCAGCTCAGGAAACACCATATATTTT. The entire variable domain, with the rest obtained from reference TRBV19 and TRBJ1-3, is as follows: DGGITQSPKYLFRKEGQNVTLSCEQNLNHDAMYWYRQDPGQGLRLIYYSQIVNDFQKGDIAEGYSVSREKKESFPLTVTSAQKNPTAFYLCASSPSSSGNTIYFGEGSWLTVV.

The rearrangement links TRBV12-5 to TRBJ2-1; no reliable D call. V shed 2 bases and J shed 7 bases, with 12 bases lying between them. Germline CDR1 and CDR2: LGHNT and FRNRAP. CDR3 size: 14 residues. This CDR3 is CASGLYTALNEQFF. In nucleotides, the CDR3 is TGTGCTAGTGGTTTGTATACTGCACTGAATGAGCAGTTCTTC.

This chain connects TRBV11-2 to TRBJ2-1; 15 positions agree with TRBD2. CDR1 is SGHAT, CDR2 FQNNGV, per germline. The CDR3 extends over 19 amino acids. J was trimmed by 1 base and V by 5 bases; bases with no gene match: 9. This CDR3 reads CASSPRTSGRVVSYNEQFF. The CDR3 region has the DNA TGTGCCAGCAGCCCCCGGACTAGCGGGAGGGTTGTTTCCTACAATGAGCAGTTCTTC. Together with reference TRBV11-2 and TRBJ2-1, the CDR3 gives the full variable domain: EAGVAQSPRYKIIEKRQSVAFWCNPISGHATLYWYQQILGQGPKLLIQFQNNGVVDDSQLPKDRFSAERLKGVDSTLKIQPAKLEDSAVYLCASSPRTSGRVVSYNEQFFGPGTRLTVL.